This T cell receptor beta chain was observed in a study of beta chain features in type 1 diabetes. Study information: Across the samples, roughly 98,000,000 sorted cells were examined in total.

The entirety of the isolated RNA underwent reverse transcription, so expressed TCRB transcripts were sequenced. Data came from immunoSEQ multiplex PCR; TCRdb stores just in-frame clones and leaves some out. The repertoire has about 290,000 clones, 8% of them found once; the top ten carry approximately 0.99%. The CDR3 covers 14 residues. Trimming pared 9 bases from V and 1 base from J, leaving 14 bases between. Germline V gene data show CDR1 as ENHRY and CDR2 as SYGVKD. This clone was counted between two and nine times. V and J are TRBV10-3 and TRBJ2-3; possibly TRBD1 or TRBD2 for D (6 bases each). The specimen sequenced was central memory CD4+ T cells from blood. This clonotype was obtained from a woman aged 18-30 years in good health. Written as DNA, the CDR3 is TGTGCCATTGGGGGGCAGGGCCGCACAGATACGCAGTATTTT. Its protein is CAIGGQGRTDTQYF.